Sequencing of this T cell receptor beta chain was carried out in a study of control samples from healthy donors and cancer patients. Libraries were prepared by immunoSEQ multiplex PCR; TCRdb keeps only in-frame clonotypes and omits some of them. The sample contains roughly 100,000 clones, 83% of which appear only once. The sample was blood. This sequence was found in a woman between 50 and 59 years old in good health.

The CDR3 DNA is TGCGCCAGCAGCACCGGACTAGCGGTCGGGGAGCTGTTTTTT. This gives the protein CASSTGLAVGELFF. The chain joins TRBV5-1 to TRBJ2-2; 10 positions match TRBD2. Germline V CDR1 and CDR2: SGHRS, YFSETQ. J gave up 7 bases and V 4 bases, and 4 bases lay outside the gene matches. The CDR3 is 14 amino acids.